A single TCR beta chain is shown here with its context. Its specificity is unknown. The germline CDR1 and CDR2 sequences are MDHEN and SYDVKM. CDR3 length: 16 residues. The V end lost 6 bases, the J end lost 1 base, and 19 bases lay between the germline ends. This entry belongs to a study of T cells in localized non-small cell lung cancer. Study-level findings and limits: Higher T cell density in the blood was associated with longer overall survival, whereas higher adjacent-lung clonality associated with shorter survival. Since sequencing was restricted to only one region of the tumor, intratumor heterogeneity remains a possibility. Across samples, adjacent lung featured a median approximately 56 of the top 100 tumor clones.

Measured with immunoSEQ multiplex PCR; TCRdb has only the in-frame clones, and not every one. Of 4,500 to 5,000 clones listed, under 35% were seen once; the top ten hold around 9.3%. This TCR was recovered from a woman aged 35 to 70 with stage II squamous cell lung carcinoma. The chain couples TRBV28 to TRBJ2-7; either TRBD1 or TRBD2 may fit D (6 bases each). This specimen was lung tumor tissue, taken before any cancer treatment. In nucleotides, the CDR3 is TGTGCCAGCAGCGGAGGGGGGAGTGGTTTTTCCTACGAGCAGTACTTC. It codes for CASSGGGSGFSYEQYF.